This is a list of T cell receptor beta chains from one sample in a study of cytomegalovirus exposure and HLA in healthy donors. Only in-frame clones appear in the TCRdb table, and some are missing; sequencing was by immunoSEQ multiplex PCR. The sample contains roughly 130,000 clones, roughly 86% of which appear only once. Sequencing was performed on PBMCs. Every receptor here comes from a woman aged 25 to 39 in good health and CMV-seronegative. Each CDR3 is given without its conserved first and last residue. Not all rows give a size; the values are once, few, many and, for expanded clones, a class.

11	TRBJ1-6	TRBV7-9	few	ASRRHEASPLH
12	TRBJ1-6	TRBV2	.	ASGGDTYNSPLH
13	TRBJ2-3	TRBV6-5	.	ASSRLAGGIDTQY
13	TRBJ1-2	TRBV5-6	.	ASSGGDRPNYGYT
15	TRBJ2-1	TRBV7-3	.	ASSPHGVGQGANEQF
11	TRBJ1-1	TRBV6-1	.	ASSAKGGTEAF
13	TRBJ2-1	TRBV11-1	.	ASSSDRGRVNEQF
15	TRBJ1-3	TRBV28	.	ASSPAAGQYSGNTIY
11	TRBJ1-1	TRBV7-6	.	ASSPQGGTEAF
11	TRBJ1-1	TRBV5-1	once	ASSLLGATEAF
8	TRBJ2-5	TRBV2	.	ASRRETQY
16	TRBJ1-5	TRBV10-1	.	ASSELDGVTLSNQPQH
14	TRBJ1-3	TRBV4-2	.	ASSQALHISGNTIY
14	TRBJ1-1	TRBV30	.	AWSFTRDRGRTEAF
11	TRBJ1-1	TRBV19	.	ASSIDRHTEAF
14	TRBJ2-7	TRBV11-2	.	ASSLDYERGIEEQY
13	TRBJ1-1	TRBV6-5	.	ASSWGQGANTEAF
17	TRBJ1-5	TRBV5-6	.	ASSRTLQGARPMGQPQH
12	TRBJ1-3	TRBV5-1	.	ASSLDGQGNTIY
12	TRBJ2-5	TRBV5-5	once	ASSPRGTQETQY
13	TRBJ1-4	TRBV2	once	ASRAQGSTNEKLF
16	TRBJ2-1	TRBV7-9	.	ASSPTLPRDRWYNEQF
12	TRBJ2-3	TRBV2	.	ASTRDSGTDTQY
13	TRBJ1-6	TRBV4-1	.	ASSRVTGHNSPLH
12	TRBJ1-1	TRBV6-1	.	ASSENRANTEAF
15	TRBJ1-2	TRBV2	.	ASRAWTGGAPVYGYT
12	TRBJ2-3	TRBV2	.	ASSGGLSTDTQY
13	TRBJ2-7	TRBV19	.	ASSWRLAGGQEQY
14	TRBJ1-5	TRBV28	.	ASSLYGTGGNQPQH
15	TRBJ1-6	TRBV19	.	ASSILDSFVYNSPLH
12	TRBJ2-3	TRBV28	.	ASLGQAPARYAV
14	TRBJ2-1	TRBV11-2	.	ASSFLAGGLTNEQF
13	TRBJ1-2	TRBV5-1	.	ASSLVSGRGDGYT
13	TRBJ1-2	TRBV7-2	.	ASSSQGGGNYGYT
12	TRBJ1-1	TRBV9	.	ASSPTGGATEAF
14	TRBJ2-5	TRBV4-1	.	ASSQQLAGGQETQY
14	TRBJ1-5	TRBV23-1	.	ASSQHGDRENQPQH
12	TRBJ1-1	TRBV7-9	once	ASSLQGQNTEAF
10	TRBJ2-1	TRBV29-1	.	SVVRGGGEQF
13	TRBJ2-3	TRBV7-3	.	ASSLAGKSTDTQY
11	TRBJ1-1	TRBV7-9	.	ASSLARNTEAF
14	TRBJ1-2	TRBV4-1	few	ASSQDQAKSKYGYT
11	TRBJ1-4	TRBV30	.	ASTTAINEKLF
12	TRBJ2-2	TRBV28	.	ASSKTGDTGELF
12	TRBJ1-1	TRBV5-1	.	ASSFEGIVTEAF
11	TRBJ2-7	TRBV5-1	few	ASSPTGNYEQY